These 20 T cell receptor beta chains share one sample of origin, sequenced in a study of OX40 agonist ivuxolimab in advanced cancers. Here immunoSEQ multiplex PCR was the method, and the copy in TCRdb shows in-frame clones only, minus some. The sample yields some 52,000 clones, roughly 94% seen once. The sequences come from CD4+ or CD8+ T cells sorted from blood, collected in a trial of the OX40 agonist ivuxolimab. All receptors derive from an adult with an advanced solid tumor such as melanoma, head and neck, liver or kidney cancer.

The gene calls are TRBV5-1 and TRBJ2-5; D might be TRBD2 (7 bases). CDR1 is SGHRS, CDR2 YFSETQ, per germline. Trimming took off 0 bases at V and 0 bases at J, with 18 bases between the two ends. CDR3 length: 18 residues. CDR3 residues: CASSLGAGALQYQETQYF. CDR3 nucleotide sequence: TGCGCCAGCAGCTTGGGGGCGGGGGCCCTTCAGTACCAAGAGACCCAGTACTTC.

The J gene is TRBJ1-1, the V gene TRBV11-1; D remains unclear. Trimming stripped 2 bases from V and 11 bases from J, with 15 bases between. The CDR3 totals 13 residues. Germline-derived CDR1 and CDR2 are SGHAT and FQDESV (reference sequence). The CDR3 DNA reads as TGTGCCAGCAGCTTAATGGACCCCAGCGGGGCTTTCTTT. Protein sequence: CASSLMDPSGAFF.

This sequence joins TRBV10-1 and TRBJ2-3; a weak D match, TRBD2 (6 bases). The germline CDR1 and CDR2 sequences are WNHNN and SYGVQD (reference sequence). V was trimmed by 3 bases and J by 0 bases, leaving 10 bases between them. This CDR3 is built from 15 residues. CDR3: CASSDSGTSTDTQYF. In DNA form, the CDR3 reads TGCGCCAGCAGTGATAGCGGAACGAGCACAGATACGCAGTATTTT.

V usage is TRBV10-2 and J usage is TRBJ2-7, with TRBD2 matching 9 bases. With 3 bases clipped from V and 1 base from J, the junction kept 4 bases outside the gene matches. The CDR3 runs 15 residues. CDR1 and CDR2 (germline): WSHSY, SAAADI. This CDR3 reads CASSELAGASYEQYF. The CDR3 region has the DNA TGCGCCAGCAGTGAACTAGCGGGTGCGTCCTACGAGCAGTACTTC.

This clone was detected only once. V and J are TRBV5-1 and TRBJ2-3; D uncertain. Deletions cut 0 bases from V and 2 bases from J, with 4 bases between. CDR1 and CDR2 from the germline V gene are SGHRS and YFSETQ. The CDR3 covers 13 residues. CDR3 protein: CASSLGSTDTQYF. CDR3 bases: TGCGCCAGCAGCTTGGGGTCCACAGATACGCAGTATTTT.

The V and J genes are TRBV4-1 and TRBJ1-1; possible D gene TRBD1, 6 bases. Germline CDR1 MGHRA, CDR2 YSYEKL. V was clipped by 1 base and J by 2 bases, with 8 bases between them. CDR3 length equals 14 residues. The CDR3 DNA sequence: TGCGCCAGCAGCCAAGGGACAGCCAACACTGAAGCTTTCTTT. Translating gives CASSQGTANTEAFF.

This chain uses TRBV11-2 with TRBJ1-1, with D possibly being TRBD1 (6 bases). The CDR3 is 16 residues long. The germline V and J ends were trimmed by 5 bases and 0 bases, with 16 bases remaining between them. The germline V gene has CDR1 SGHAT and CDR2 FQNNGV. This CDR3 reads CASSLLNGDMNTEAFF. Written as DNA, the CDR3 is TGTGCCAGCAGCCTACTAAATGGGGACATGAACACTGAAGCTTTCTTT.

The chain recombines TRBV29-1 with TRBJ2-5, with D perhaps given as TRBD1 or TRBD2 (6 bases each). The CDR3 totals 13 residues. The V end lost 7 bases, the J end lost 5 bases, and 17 bases lay between the germline ends. Germline V gives CDR1 SQVTM, CDR2 ANQGSEA. The CDR3 sequence is CSALFGGGETQYF. The CDR3 nucleotides are TGCAGCGCCCTATTCGGAGGGGGGGAGACCCAGTACTTC.

The CDR3 loop reads CASSGVPGTSGGEYNEQFF. The DNA of the CDR3 is TGTGCCAGCAGCGGGGTCCCCGGGACTAGCGGGGGGGAGTACAATGAGCAGTTCTTC. The chain employs TRBV7-9 and TRBJ2-1; 16 positions match TRBD2. The trim removed 5 bases at V and 4 bases at J, leaving 11 bases unmatched. In germline, CDR1 is SEHNR, CDR2 FQNEAQ (reference sequence). The CDR3 is 19 residues long. Full variable domain (rest looked up from reference TRBV7-9 and TRBJ2-1): DTGVSQNPRHKITKRGQNVTFRCDPISEHNRLYWYRQTLGQGPEFLTYFQNEAQLEKSRLLSDRFSAERPKGSFSTLEIQRTEQGDSAMYLCASSGVPGTSGGEYNEQFFGPGTRLTVL.

This rearrangement joins TRBV18 to TRBJ2-6; D gene unclear. V lost 2 bases to trimming and J lost 0 bases, with 5 bases between them. CDR3 length: 15 residues. The germline V gene encodes CDR1 KGHSH and CDR2 LQKENI. The CDR3 nucleotides read TGTGCCAGCTCACCAAGGTCCTCTGGGGCCAACGTCCTGACTTTC. This encodes CASSPRSSGANVLTF.

The rearrangement joins TRBV4-1 to TRBJ2-1; TRBD1 is a possible D gene (5 bases). V was clipped by 4 bases and J by 3 bases, with 7 bases between them. Germline lookup yields CDR1 MGHRA and CDR2 YSYEKL. CDR3 length equals 13 residues. The CDR3 sequence is CASSRDSYNEQFF. The CDR3 nucleotides read TGCGCCAGCAGCCGAGACAGCTACAATGAGCAGTTCTTC.

This clone was observed once. This chain connects TRBV7-3 to TRBJ2-7, with 10 nucleotides matching TRBD2. CDR1 and CDR2 from the germline V gene are SGHTA and FQGTGA. The CDR3 contains 15 residues. With V trimmed by 5 bases and J by 5 bases, 9 bases remained unmatched. The CDR3 DNA sequence: TGTGCCAGCAGCCCCTCTAGCGGGAGTTTCCACGAGCAGTACTTC. Encoded protein: CASSPSSGSFHEQYF.

Only one count was recorded for this clone. V usage is TRBV28 and J usage is TRBJ2-7, with a tentative D call TRBD2 (6 bases). This CDR3 has 19 residues. Trimming cost V 1 base and J 1 base, with 23 bases left between them. Germline loops: CDR1 MDHEN, CDR2 SYDVKM. This CDR3 reads CASSLFGPQEGPVSYEQYF. The CDR3, as DNA: TGTGCCAGCAGTTTATTCGGACCCCAGGAGGGTCCAGTATCCTACGAGCAGTACTTC. Full variable domain (rest looked up from reference TRBV28 and TRBJ2-7): DVKVTQSSRYLVKRTGEKVFLECVQDMDHENMFWYRQDPGLGLRLIYFSYDVKMKEKGDIPEGYSVSREKKERFSLILESASTNQTSMYLCASSLFGPQEGPVSYEQYFGPGTRLTVT.

The chain couples TRBV7-2 to TRBJ2-7, with TRBD1 matching over 11 bases. Germline trimming cut 1 base from V and 3 bases from J; bases unmatched to any gene: 5. Germline values: CDR1 SGHTA, CDR2 FQGNSA. The CDR3 has 16 residues. CDR3 nucleotide sequence: TGTGCCAGCAGCTTAGATCCGGGACAGGGGGTCTACGAGCAGTACTTC. Amino acids: CASSLDPGQGVYEQYF.

The chain carries TRBV21-1 and TRBJ2-4. TRBV21-1 corresponds to a pseudogene. The CDR3 length is 19 residues. CDR3 in DNA: TGTGCCAGCAGCAAAGTTGAACGATCGGGGCTTTCAACCAAAAACATTCAGTACTTC. It is translated as CASSKVERSGLSTKNIQYF.

This rearrangement joins TRBV4-2 to TRBJ2-7; perhaps TRBD2 as D (5 bases). This CDR3 has 15 residues. Germline V gene data show CDR1 as LGHNA and CDR2 as YNFKEQ. V shed 0 bases and J shed 0 bases, with 9 bases lying between them. The CDR3 region is CASSQEASPSYEQYF. CDR3 nucleotides: TGTGCCAGCAGCCAAGAGGCTAGCCCCTCCTACGAGCAGTACTTC.

In its sample, this clone was seen once. The chain links TRBV9 to TRBJ2-1; possibly TRBD1 for D (5 bases). Trimming cost V 0 bases and J 4 bases, with 11 bases left between them. This CDR3 region has 15 residues. Germline values: CDR1 SGDLS, CDR2 YYNGEE. The CDR3 sequence: CASSVEQGLYNEQFF. DNA of the CDR3: TGTGCCAGCAGCGTAGAGCAGGGCCTGTACAATGAGCAGTTCTTC.

The gene calls are TRBV28 and TRBJ2-7; D call uncertain. Deletions cut 6 bases from V and 0 bases from J, with 12 bases between. The CDR3 length is 14 residues. CDR1 MDHEN and CDR2 SYDVKM come from the germline V gene. The CDR3 protein is CASSPSASSYEQYF. CDR3 nucleotides: TGTGCCAGCAGCCCGAGCGCAAGCTCCTACGAGCAGTACTTC. Supplemented by reference TRBV28 and TRBJ2-7, the full variable domain reads DVKVTQSSRYLVKRTGEKVFLECVQDMDHENMFWYRQDPGLGLRLIYFSYDVKMKEKGDIPEGYSVSREKKERFSLILESASTNQTSMYLCASSPSASSYEQYFGPGTRLTVT.

The rearrangement uses TRBV14 and TRBJ2-1; tentative D call: TRBD1 (6 bases). From germline, CDR1 is SGHDN and CDR2 FVKESK. The CDR3 runs to 14 residues. Trimming cost V 4 bases and J 6 bases, with 13 bases left between them. The CDR3 DNA follows: TGTGCCAGCAGCCTGGTTACAGGGTCCAATGAGCAGTTCTTC. Translation: CASSLVTGSNEQFF.

The chain carries TRBV5-1 and TRBJ1-1; TRBD1 is a possible D gene (5 bases). Germline-derived CDR1 and CDR2 are SGHRS and YFSETQ. V dropped 0 bases and J dropped 11 bases, with 8 bases sitting between them. The length of the CDR3 is 11 residues. CDR3 DNA: TGCGCCAGCAGCTTGGGGTGGGGCGCTTTCTTT. Encoded protein: CASSLGWGAFF.